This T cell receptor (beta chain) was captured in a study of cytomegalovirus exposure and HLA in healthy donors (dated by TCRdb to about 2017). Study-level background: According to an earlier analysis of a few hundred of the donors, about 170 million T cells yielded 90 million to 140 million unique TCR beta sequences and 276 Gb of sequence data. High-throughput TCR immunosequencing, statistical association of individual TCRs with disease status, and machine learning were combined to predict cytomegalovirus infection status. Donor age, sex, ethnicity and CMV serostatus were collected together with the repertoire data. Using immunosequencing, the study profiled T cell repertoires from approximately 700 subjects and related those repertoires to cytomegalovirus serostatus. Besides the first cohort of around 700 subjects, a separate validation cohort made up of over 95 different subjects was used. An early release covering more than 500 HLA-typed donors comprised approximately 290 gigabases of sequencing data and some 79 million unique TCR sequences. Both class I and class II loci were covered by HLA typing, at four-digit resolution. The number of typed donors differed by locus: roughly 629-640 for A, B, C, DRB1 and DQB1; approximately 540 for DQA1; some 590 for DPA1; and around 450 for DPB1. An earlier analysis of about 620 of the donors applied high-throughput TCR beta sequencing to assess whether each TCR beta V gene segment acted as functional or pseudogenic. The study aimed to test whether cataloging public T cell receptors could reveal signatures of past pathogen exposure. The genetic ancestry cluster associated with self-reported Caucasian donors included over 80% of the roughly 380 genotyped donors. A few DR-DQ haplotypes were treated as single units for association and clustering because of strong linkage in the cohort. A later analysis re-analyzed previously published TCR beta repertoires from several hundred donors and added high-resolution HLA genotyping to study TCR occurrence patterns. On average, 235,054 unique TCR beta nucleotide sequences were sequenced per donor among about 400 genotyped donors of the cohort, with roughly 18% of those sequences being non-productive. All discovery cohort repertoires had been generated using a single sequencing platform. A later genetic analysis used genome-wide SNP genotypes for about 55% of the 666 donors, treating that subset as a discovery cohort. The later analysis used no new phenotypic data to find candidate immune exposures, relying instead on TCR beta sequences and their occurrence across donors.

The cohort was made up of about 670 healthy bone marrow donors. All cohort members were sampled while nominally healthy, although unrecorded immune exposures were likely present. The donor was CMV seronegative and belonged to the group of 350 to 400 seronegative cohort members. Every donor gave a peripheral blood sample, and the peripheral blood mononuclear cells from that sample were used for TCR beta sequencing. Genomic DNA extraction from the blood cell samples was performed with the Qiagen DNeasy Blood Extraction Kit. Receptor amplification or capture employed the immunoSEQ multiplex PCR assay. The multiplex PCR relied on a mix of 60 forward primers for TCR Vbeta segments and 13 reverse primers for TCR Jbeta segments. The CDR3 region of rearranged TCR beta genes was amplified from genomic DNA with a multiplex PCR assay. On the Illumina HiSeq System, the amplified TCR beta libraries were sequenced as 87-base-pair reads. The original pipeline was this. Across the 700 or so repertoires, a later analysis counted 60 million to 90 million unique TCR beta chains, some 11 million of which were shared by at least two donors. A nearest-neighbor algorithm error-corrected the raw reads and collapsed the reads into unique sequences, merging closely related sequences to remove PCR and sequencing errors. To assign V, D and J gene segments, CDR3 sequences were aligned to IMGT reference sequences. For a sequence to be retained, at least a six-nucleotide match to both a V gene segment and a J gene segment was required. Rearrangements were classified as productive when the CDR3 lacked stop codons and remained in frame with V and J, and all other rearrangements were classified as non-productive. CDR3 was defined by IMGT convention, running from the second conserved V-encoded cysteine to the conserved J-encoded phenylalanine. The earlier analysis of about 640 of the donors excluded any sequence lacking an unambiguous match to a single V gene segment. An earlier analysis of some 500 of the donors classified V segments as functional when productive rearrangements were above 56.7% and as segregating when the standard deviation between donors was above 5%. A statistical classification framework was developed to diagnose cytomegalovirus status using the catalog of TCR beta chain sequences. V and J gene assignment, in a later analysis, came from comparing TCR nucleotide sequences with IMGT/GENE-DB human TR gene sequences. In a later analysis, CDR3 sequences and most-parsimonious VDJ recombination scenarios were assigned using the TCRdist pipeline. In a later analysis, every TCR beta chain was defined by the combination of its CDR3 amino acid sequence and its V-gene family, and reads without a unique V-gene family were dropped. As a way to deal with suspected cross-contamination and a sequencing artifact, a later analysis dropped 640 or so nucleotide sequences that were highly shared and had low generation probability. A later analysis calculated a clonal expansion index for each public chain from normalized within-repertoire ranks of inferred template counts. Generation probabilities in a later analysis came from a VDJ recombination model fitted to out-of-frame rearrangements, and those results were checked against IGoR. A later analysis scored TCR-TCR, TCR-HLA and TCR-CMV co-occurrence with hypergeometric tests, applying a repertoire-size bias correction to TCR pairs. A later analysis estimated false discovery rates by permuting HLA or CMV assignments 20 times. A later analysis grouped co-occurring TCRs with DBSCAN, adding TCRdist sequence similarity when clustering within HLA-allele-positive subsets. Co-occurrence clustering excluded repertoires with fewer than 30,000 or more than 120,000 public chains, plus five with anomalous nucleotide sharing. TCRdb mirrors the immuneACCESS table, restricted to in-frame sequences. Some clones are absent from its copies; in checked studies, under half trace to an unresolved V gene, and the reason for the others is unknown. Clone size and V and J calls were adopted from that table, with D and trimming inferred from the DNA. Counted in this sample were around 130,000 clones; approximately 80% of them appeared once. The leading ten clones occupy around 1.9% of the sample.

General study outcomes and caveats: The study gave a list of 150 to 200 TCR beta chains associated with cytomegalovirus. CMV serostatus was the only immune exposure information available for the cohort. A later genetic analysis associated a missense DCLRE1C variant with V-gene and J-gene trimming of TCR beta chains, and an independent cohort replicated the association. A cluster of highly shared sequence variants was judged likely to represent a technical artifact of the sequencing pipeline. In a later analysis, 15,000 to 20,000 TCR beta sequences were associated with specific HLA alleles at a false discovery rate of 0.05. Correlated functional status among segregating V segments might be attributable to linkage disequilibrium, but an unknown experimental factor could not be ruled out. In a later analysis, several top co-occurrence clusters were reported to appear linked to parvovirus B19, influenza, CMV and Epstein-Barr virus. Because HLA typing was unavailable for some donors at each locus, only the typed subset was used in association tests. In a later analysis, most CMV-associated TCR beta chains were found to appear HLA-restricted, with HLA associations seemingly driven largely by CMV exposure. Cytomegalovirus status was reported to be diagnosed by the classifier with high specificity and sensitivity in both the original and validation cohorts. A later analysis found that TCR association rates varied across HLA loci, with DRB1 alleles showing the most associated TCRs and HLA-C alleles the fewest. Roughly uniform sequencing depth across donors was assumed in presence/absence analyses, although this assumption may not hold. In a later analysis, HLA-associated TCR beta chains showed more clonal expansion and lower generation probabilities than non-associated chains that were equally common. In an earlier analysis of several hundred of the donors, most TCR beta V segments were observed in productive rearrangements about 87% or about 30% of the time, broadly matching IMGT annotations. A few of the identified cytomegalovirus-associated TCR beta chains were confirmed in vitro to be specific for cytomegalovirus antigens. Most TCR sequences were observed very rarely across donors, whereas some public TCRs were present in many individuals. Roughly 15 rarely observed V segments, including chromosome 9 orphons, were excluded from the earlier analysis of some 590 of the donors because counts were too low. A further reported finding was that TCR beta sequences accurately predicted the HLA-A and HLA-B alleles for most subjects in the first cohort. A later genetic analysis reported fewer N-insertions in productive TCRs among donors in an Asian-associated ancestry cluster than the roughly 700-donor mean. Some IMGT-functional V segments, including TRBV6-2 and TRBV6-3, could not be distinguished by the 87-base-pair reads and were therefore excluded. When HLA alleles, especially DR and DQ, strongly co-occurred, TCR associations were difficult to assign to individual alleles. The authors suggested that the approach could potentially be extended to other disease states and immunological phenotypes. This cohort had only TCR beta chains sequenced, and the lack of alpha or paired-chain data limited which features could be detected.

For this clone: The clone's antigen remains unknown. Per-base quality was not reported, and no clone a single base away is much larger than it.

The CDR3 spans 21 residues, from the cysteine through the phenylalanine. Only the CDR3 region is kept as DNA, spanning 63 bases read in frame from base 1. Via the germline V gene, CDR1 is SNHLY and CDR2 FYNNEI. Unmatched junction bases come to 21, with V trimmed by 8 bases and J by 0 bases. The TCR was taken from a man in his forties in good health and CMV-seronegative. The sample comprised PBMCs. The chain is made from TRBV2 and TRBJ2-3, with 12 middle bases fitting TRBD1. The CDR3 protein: CASGINTGQGATSGSTDTQYF. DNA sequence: TGTGCCAGCGGGATAAACACGGGACAGGGGGCGACTAGCGGGAGCACAGATACGCAGTATTTT.